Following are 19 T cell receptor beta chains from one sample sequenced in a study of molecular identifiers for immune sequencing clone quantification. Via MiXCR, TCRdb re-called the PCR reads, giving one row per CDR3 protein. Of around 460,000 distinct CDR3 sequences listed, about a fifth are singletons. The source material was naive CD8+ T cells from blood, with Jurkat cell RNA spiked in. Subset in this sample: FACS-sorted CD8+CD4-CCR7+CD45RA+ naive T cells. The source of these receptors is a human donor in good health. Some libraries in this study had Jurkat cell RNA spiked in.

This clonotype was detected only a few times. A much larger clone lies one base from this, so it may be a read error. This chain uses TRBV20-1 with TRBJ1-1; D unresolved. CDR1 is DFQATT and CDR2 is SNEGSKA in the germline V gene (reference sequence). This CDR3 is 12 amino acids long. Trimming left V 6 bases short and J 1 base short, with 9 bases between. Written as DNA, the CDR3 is TGCAGTGCGGATGGTTCGAACACTGAAGCTTTCTTT. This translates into CSADGSNTEAFF.

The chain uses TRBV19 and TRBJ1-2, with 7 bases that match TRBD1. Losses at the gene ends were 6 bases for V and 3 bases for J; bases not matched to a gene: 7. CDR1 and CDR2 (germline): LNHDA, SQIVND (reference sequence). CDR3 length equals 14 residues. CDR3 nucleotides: TGTGCCAGTAGACAGGGGAGTGGGGACTATGGCTACACCTTC. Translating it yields CASRQGSGDYGYTF.

In DNA, the CDR3 is TGTGCCAGCAGTTTAGCGGGCGGGGGGTACAATCAGCCCCAGCATTTT. Translated, it gives CASSLAGGGYNQPQHF. The V gene is TRBV12-3 or TRBV12-4, the J gene TRBJ1-5, with a possible D match to TRBD1 (5 bases). Trimming pared 0 bases from V and 3 bases from J, leaving 12 bases between. The CDR3 runs 16 residues.

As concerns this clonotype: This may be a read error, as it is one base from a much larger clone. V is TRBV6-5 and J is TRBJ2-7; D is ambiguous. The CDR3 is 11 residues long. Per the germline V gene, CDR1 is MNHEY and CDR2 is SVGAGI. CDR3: CACSYFGEQYF. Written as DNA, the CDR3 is TGTGCCTGCAGTTACTTCGGCGAGCAGTACTTC.

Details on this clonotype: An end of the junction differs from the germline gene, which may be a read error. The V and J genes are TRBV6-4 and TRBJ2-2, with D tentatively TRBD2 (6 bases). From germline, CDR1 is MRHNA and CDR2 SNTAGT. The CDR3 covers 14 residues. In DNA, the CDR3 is TGTGCCAGCAGTGACGGAGGACTATTCGGGGGGCTGTTTTTT. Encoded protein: CASSDGGLFGGLFF.

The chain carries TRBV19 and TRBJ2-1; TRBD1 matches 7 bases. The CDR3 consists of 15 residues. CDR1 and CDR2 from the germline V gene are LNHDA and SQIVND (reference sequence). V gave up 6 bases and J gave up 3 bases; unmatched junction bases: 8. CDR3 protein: CASRTQGKVYNEQFF. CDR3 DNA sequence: TGTGCCAGTAGGACACAGGGGAAAGTCTACAATGAGCAGTTCTTC.

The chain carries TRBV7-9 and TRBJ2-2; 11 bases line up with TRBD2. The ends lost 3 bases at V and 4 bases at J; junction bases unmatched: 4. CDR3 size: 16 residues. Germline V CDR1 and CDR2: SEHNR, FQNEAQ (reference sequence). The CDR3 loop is CASSFALAGVTGELFF. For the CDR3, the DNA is TGTGCCAGCAGCTTTGCACTAGCGGGAGTCACCGGGGAGCTGTTTTTT.

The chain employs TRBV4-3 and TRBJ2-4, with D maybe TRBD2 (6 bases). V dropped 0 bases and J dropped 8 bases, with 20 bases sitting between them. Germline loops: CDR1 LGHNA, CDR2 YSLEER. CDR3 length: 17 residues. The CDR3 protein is CASSQDVGAGPWDIQYF. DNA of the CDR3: TGCGCCAGCAGCCAAGATGTCGGGGCGGGACCTTGGGACATTCAGTACTTC.

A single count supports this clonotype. For the CDR3, the DNA is TGTGCCACCAGTGACCCCGGACAGGGGGCCACTGAAGCTTTCTTT. This gives the protein CATSDPGQGATEAFF. The V call is TRBV24-1, the J call TRBJ1-1; 11 positions match TRBD1. The CDR3 runs to 15 residues. After removal of 4 bases from V and 4 bases from J, the junction contained 4 bases not matched to a gene. Germline loops: CDR1 KGHDR, CDR2 SFDVKD.

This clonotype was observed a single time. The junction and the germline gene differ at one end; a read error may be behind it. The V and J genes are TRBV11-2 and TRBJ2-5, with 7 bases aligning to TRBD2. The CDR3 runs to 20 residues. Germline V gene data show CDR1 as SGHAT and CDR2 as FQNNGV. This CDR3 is CASSFPSEEEAGKYQETRYF. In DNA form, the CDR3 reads TGTGCCAGCAGCTTCCCATCTGAGGAAGAAGCGGGGAAGTACCAAGAGACCCGGTACTTC.

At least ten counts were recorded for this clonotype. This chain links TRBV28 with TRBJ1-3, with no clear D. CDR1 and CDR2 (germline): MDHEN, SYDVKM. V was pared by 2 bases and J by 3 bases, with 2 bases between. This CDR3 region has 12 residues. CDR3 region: CASSLLGNTIYF. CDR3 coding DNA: TGTGCCAGCAGTTTACTTGGAAACACCATATATTTT.

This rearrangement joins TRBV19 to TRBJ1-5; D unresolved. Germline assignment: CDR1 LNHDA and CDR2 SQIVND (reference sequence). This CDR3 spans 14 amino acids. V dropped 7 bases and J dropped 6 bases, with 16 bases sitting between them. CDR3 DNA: TGTGCCAGTAATCTGGGTGGGGTTTTTCAGCCCCAGCATTTT. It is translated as CASNLGGVFQPQHF.

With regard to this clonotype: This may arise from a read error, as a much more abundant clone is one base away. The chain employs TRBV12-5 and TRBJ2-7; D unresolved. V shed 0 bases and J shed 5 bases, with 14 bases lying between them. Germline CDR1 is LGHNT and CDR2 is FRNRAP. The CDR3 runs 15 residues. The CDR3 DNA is TGTGCTAGTGGTTTGGTATGCGGCAGGAACCACGAGCAGTACTTC. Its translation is CASGLVCGRNHEQYF.

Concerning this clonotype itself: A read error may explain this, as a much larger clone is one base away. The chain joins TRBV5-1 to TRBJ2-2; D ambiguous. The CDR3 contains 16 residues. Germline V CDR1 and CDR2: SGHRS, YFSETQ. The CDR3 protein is CASSLGPQAYTRELFF. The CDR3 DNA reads TGCGCCAGCAGCCTAGGGCCGCAGGCGTACACCAGGGAGCTGTTTTTT.

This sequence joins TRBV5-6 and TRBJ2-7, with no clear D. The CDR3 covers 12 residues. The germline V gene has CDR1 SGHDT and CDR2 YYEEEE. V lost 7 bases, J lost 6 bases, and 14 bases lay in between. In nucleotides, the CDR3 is TGTGCCAGCCGGCGCAGTCCCGGCGAGCAGTACTTC. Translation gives CASRRSPGEQYF.

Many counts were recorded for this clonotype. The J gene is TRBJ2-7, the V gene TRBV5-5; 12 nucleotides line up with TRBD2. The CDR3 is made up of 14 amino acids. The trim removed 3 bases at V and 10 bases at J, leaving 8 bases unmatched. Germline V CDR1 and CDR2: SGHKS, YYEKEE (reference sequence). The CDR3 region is CASSWGRLAGDQYF. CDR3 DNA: TGTGCCAGCAGCTGGGGGAGACTAGCGGGGGACCAGTACTTC.

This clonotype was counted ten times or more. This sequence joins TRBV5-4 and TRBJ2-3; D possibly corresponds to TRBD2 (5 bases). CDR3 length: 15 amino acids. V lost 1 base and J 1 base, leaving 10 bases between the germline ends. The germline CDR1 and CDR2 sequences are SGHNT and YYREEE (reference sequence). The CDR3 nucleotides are TGTGCCAGCAGCTTGAAGAGGACTGGCACAGATACGCAGTATTTT. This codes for CASSLKRTGTDTQYF.

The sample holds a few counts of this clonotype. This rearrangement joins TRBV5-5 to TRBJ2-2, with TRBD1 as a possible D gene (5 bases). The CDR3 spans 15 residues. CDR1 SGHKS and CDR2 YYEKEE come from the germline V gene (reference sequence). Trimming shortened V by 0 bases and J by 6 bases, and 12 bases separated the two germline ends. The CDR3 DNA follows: TGTGCCAGCAGCTTGGGCAGGGATTACGCCGGGGAGCTGTTTTTT. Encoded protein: CASSLGRDYAGELFF.

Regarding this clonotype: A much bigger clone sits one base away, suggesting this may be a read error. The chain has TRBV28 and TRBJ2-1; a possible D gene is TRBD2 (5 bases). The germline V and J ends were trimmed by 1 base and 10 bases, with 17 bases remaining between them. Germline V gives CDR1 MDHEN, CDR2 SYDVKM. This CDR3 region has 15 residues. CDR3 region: CASSLSGVISYEQFF. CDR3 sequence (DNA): TGTGCCAGCAGTTTATCCGGGGTCATCTCCTACGAGCAGTTCTTC.